Shown below are 8 T cell receptor beta chains from a single sample sequenced in a study of cytomegalovirus exposure and HLA in healthy donors. PCR amplification relied on 60 Vbeta primers (plus 13 Jbeta primers). Repertoires were generated with immunoSEQ multiplex PCR, while TCRdb's copy carries only in-frame clones and drops some. Of just over 150,000 clones in the sample, around 88% are singletons; the top ten hold 1.5% to 2%. What was sequenced was PBMCs. Every receptor here comes from a woman under 30 in good health and CMV-seronegative.

The chain links TRBV28 to TRBJ1-1; TRBD1 is a possible D gene (6 bases). Trimming cost V 6 bases and J 1 base, with 15 bases left between them. The CDR3 consists of 15 residues. Germline V gene data show CDR1 as MDHEN and CDR2 as SYDVKM. CDR3 sequence (DNA): TGTGCCAGCAGCCCAGCAGGGGAGGGGAACACTGAAGCTTTCTTT. Residues: CASSPAGEGNTEAFF.

This chain uses TRBV6-1 with TRBJ1-2, with TRBD1 as a possible D gene (5 bases). Germline-derived CDR1 and CDR2 are MNHNS and SASEGT. The CDR3 has 13 amino acids. V was clipped by 5 bases and J by 3 bases, with 10 bases between them. Here the CDR3 reads CASSSRDDYGYTF. CDR3 sequence (DNA): TGTGCCAGCAGTTCGCGGGACGACTATGGCTACACCTTC.

The chain is built from TRBV28 and TRBJ1-5; D unclear. The CDR3 is 16 residues long. The V and J ends lost 3 bases and 0 bases respectively, with 12 bases between them. From germline, CDR1 is MDHEN and CDR2 SYDVKM. Written as DNA, the CDR3 is TGTGCCAGCAGTTTGTTAAAACAGCATAGCAATCAGCCCCAGCATTTT. This codes for CASSLLKQHSNQPQHF.

This rearrangement joins TRBV7-3 to TRBJ2-1, with 9 bases identical to TRBD2. In germline, CDR1 is SGHTA, CDR2 FQGTGA. With 1 base clipped from V and 5 bases from J, the junction kept 9 bases outside the gene matches. The CDR3 has 17 residues. CDR3 in DNA: TGTGCCAGCAGCTTAAGCGGGGCTAGCGGGAAAAACAATGAGCAGTTCTTC. It yields the protein CASSLSGASGKNNEQFF. Looking up the rest from reference TRBV7-3 and TRBJ2-1 gives the full variable domain: GAGVSQTPSNKVTEKGKYVELRCDPISGHTALYWYRQSLGQGPEFLIYFQGTGAADDSGLPNDRFFAVRPEGSVSTLKIQRTERGDSAVYLCASSLSGASGKNNEQFFGPGTRLTVL.

The chain carries TRBV4-1 and TRBJ2-3, with D uncertain. CDR1 and CDR2 (germline): MGHRA, YSYEKL. This CDR3 comprises 13 residues. The V end was cut by 4 bases, the J end by 5 bases, with 10 bases between. The CDR3 DNA reads TGCGCCAGCAGCCCTCGACTGCAAGATACGCAGTATTTT. It is translated as CASSPRLQDTQYF.

This chain joins TRBV28 and TRBJ2-7; unclear D gene. This CDR3 comprises 14 residues. Trimming shortened V by 2 bases and J by 6 bases, and 14 bases separated the two germline ends. Germline V CDR1 and CDR2: MDHEN, SYDVKM. For the CDR3, the DNA is TGTGCCAGCAGTTTAGGCCTTATGGTAAGCGAGCAGTACTTC. This sequence encodes CASSLGLMVSEQYF.

The count of this clone is one. This chain joins TRBV10-3 and TRBJ2-7; a weak D match, TRBD2 (5 bases). V dropped 2 bases and J dropped 7 bases, with 18 bases sitting between them. Looked up from germline, CDR1 is ENHRY and CDR2 is SYGVKD. The CDR3 loop spans 15 amino acids. DNA of the CDR3: TGTGCCATCAGTGAGCCGTCCCCCCTTTTAGCGGAGCAGTACTTC. It yields the protein CAISEPSPLLAEQYF.

A word on this clone: An end of the junction does not agree with germline; a read error may underlie this. This chain connects TRBV7-9 to TRBJ2-7, with 9 nucleotides matching TRBD1. Germline CDR1 is SEHNR and CDR2 is FQNEAQ (reference sequence). This CDR3 has 14 amino acids. The CDR3 DNA follows: TGTGCCAGCAGCCGAACCCGAACGGGACAGGGTAGAAGGTTC. Protein product: CASSRTRTGQGRRF.